The 30 T cell receptor beta chains given below trace back to one sample, sequenced in a study of blood T cell repertoires in COVID-19 (dated by TCRdb to 2020 to 2021). Library preparation used the immunoSEQ multiplex PCR assay. This is the immuneACCESS table as TCRdb keeps it, with only in-frame sequences that have V and J called. A part of the clones is gone; compared with another copy, unresolved V genes explain less than half, and the rest is unexplained. Recorded for this sample are roughly 260,000 clones; around 87% of them occurred a single time. Approximately 2.3% of the sample is taken by the ten largest. Sequences were obtained from peripheral blood. The receptor set was obtained from a woman aged 45-60 years with acute or convalescent COVID-19.

This chain links TRBV5-4 with TRBJ2-1; TRBD2 might be the D (6 bases). Between the trimmed V and J ends, which lost 0 bases and 5 bases, there was a span of 9 bases. Per germline, CDR1 SGHNT and CDR2 YYREEE (reference sequence). This CDR3 has 14 amino acids. CDR3 nucleotide sequence: TGTGCCAGCAGCTTGGAACTAGCCAACAATGAGCAGTTCTTC. Translated: CASSLELANNEQFF.

The V gene is TRBV5-1, the J gene TRBJ1-1; no reliable D call. Germline V gene lookup returns CDR1 SGHRS and CDR2 YFSETQ. V dropped 4 bases and J dropped 2 bases, with 12 bases sitting between them. This CDR3 is 14 amino acids long. The CDR3 DNA reads TGCGCCAGCAGCGCGGCGGCTCTAAACACTGAAGCTTTCTTT. The encoded protein is CASSAAALNTEAFF.

The V gene is TRBV18, the J gene TRBJ1-5; TRBD1 matches 10 bases. The CDR3 sequence is 14 residues long. The junction had 2 bases not matched to a gene; V was cut back by 4 bases and J by 5 bases. Germline V gives CDR1 KGHSH, CDR2 LQKENI. CDR3 protein: CASSRDRGHQPQHF. For the CDR3, the DNA is TGTGCCAGCTCACGAGACAGGGGGCATCAGCCCCAGCATTTT.

The table lists this clone with a count of one. The rearrangement uses TRBV5-1 and TRBJ1-1; TRBD1 matches 7 bases. The CDR3 runs to 14 residues. The junction had 7 bases not matched to a gene; V was cut back by 4 bases and J by 4 bases. Germline V lookup: CDR1 SGHRS, CDR2 YFSETQ. The CDR3 nucleotides are TGCGCCAGCAGCAGCCCGACAGGGCTCACTGAAGCTTTCTTT. Amino acids: CASSSPTGLTEAFF. Filled out from reference TRBV5-1 and TRBJ1-1, the complete variable domain reads KAGVTQTPRYLIKTRGQQVTLSCSPISGHRSVSWYQQTPGQGLQFLFEYFSETQRNKGNFPGRFSGRQFSNSRSEMNVSTLELGDSALYLCASSSPTGLTEAFFGQGTRLTVV.

The CDR3 DNA sequence: TGTGCCTGGGTTAGTAACAATGAGCAGTTCTTC. The encoded protein is CAWVSNNEQFF. The gene calls are TRBV30 and TRBJ2-1; D not resolved. The CDR3 covers 11 residues. V dropped 5 bases and J dropped 5 bases, with 7 bases sitting between them. From germline, CDR1 is GTSNPN and CDR2 SVGIG (reference sequence).

This sequence joins TRBV27 and TRBJ2-7; 10 positions agree with TRBD2. Per the germline V gene, CDR1 is MNHEY and CDR2 is SMNVEV (reference sequence). With 3 bases clipped from V and 1 base from J, the junction kept 0 bases outside the gene matches. The CDR3 is 14 amino acids. The CDR3, as DNA: TGTGCCAGCAGTTTGGGACTAGCGTCCTACGAGCAGTACTTC. This gives the protein CASSLGLASYEQYF.

In its sample, this clone was seen a few times. The chain recombines TRBV6-4 with TRBJ2-7, with 7 positions matching TRBD2. Unmatched junction bases numbered 4, after V lost 2 bases and J lost 9 bases. The CDR3 sequence is 12 residues long. Germline V CDR1 and CDR2: MRHNA, SNTAGT. This CDR3 is CASSDISGRQYF. In DNA, the CDR3 is TGTGCCAGCAGTGACATTAGCGGGCGGCAGTACTTC.

As to this clone: The junction shows a germline mismatch at one end, possibly a read error. The chain links TRBV3-1 (or the pseudogene TRBV3-2) to TRBJ2-1, with D perhaps matching TRBD2 (6 bases). Germline lookup yields CDR1 LGHDT and CDR2 YNNKEL (reference sequence). CDR3 length equals 12 residues. The CDR3 here is CASSPGEASWIF. In DNA, the CDR3 is TGTGCCAGCAGCCCGGGGGAGGCCTCCTGGATCTTC.

This chain connects TRBV27 to TRBJ1-5, with no clear D. This CDR3 has 12 amino acids. Germline V gene sequence: CDR1 MNHEY, CDR2 SMNVEV (reference sequence). Trimming left V 6 bases short and J 2 bases short, with 5 bases between. This CDR3 is CASSSGNQPQHF. As DNA, the CDR3 is TGTGCCAGCAGCTCGGGCAATCAGCCCCAGCATTTT.

This clone was detected only once. This chain links TRBV7-2 with TRBJ1-2, with TRBD1 matching 9 bases. Germline CDR1 is SGHTA and CDR2 is FQGNSA. After removal of 1 base from V and 6 bases from J, the junction contained 18 bases not matched to a gene. The CDR3 has 19 residues. This chain's CDR3 is CASSLDLQDRGERAHGYTF. The DNA of the CDR3 is TGTGCCAGCAGCTTAGATCTTCAGGACAGGGGAGAACGGGCTCATGGCTACACCTTC.

This rearrangement joins TRBV5-1 to TRBJ1-3; 7 bases are a match to TRBD1. Germline V gives CDR1 SGHRS, CDR2 YFSETQ. This CDR3 has 13 amino acids. Unmatched junction bases numbered 1, after V lost 0 bases and J lost 7 bases. CDR3 sequence (DNA): TGCGCCAGCAGCTTGGAGGGGGCGAACACCATATATTTT. It specifies CASSLEGANTIYF.

This clone was observed once. The chain is built from TRBV30 and TRBJ2-1; a weak D match, TRBD2 (6 bases). Trimming removed 3 bases from V and 8 bases from J, with 14 bases in between. The length of the CDR3 is 13 residues. Germline V gene data show CDR1 as GTSNPN and CDR2 as SVGIG (reference sequence). CDR3 nucleotides: TGTGCCTGGAGCGTTAGCGGATATGATGAGCAGTTCTTC. It translates to CAWSVSGYDEQFF.

The chain carries TRBV7-9 and TRBJ2-1; 7 bases fit TRBD2. Germline CDR1 reads SEHNR; CDR2 reads FQNEAQ (reference sequence). CDR3 size: 13 residues. Trimming cost V 4 bases and J 4 bases; bases outside gene matches: 1. CDR3 loop: CASSSGLYNEQFF. The CDR3 DNA follows: TGTGCCAGCAGCTCGGGACTATACAATGAGCAGTTCTTC.

The CDR3 reads CASFSGSGTGELFF. The CDR3, as DNA: TGTGCCTCTTTTAGCGGGAGCGGCACCGGGGAGCTGTTTTTT. The rearrangement links TRBV30 to TRBJ2-2; 9 bases map to TRBD2. CDR1 is GTSNPN, CDR2 SVGIG, per germline (reference sequence). The CDR3 has 14 amino acids. The V gene end was trimmed by 7 bases and the J gene end by 4 bases; junction bases not matched to a gene: 7. The variable domain in full, completed from reference TRBV30 and TRBJ2-2, reads SQTIHQWPATLVQPVGSPLSLECTVEGTSNPNLYWYRQAAGRGLQLLFYSVGIGQISSEVPQNLSASRPQDRQFILSSKKLLLSDSGFYLCASFSGSGTGELFFGEGSRLTVL.

The chain combines TRBV5-4 with TRBJ2-7, with TRBD2 matching 13 bases. The CDR3 sequence is 16 residues long. CDR1 and CDR2 from the germline V gene are SGHNT and YYREEE (reference sequence). After removal of 0 bases from V and 5 bases from J, the junction contained 5 bases not matched to a gene. CDR3 region: CASSLGLAGGTDEQYF. CDR3 DNA sequence: TGTGCCAGCAGCTTGGGACTAGCGGGAGGAACCGACGAGCAGTACTTC.

The chain links TRBV30 to TRBJ1-5, with D hard to call. Deletions cut 0 bases from V and 2 bases from J, with 8 bases between. The CDR3 has 14 amino acids. The V gene's germline CDR1 is GTSNPN and CDR2 SVGIG (reference sequence). The CDR3 DNA reads TGTGCCTGGAGTGTACTCGGGGGCAATCAGCCCCAGCATTTT. Its translation: CAWSVLGGNQPQHF.

The V and J genes are TRBV6-5 and TRBJ2-3; D gene uncertain. The germline CDR1 and CDR2 sequences are MNHEY and SVGAGI. The V gene lost 2 bases and the J gene lost 1 base, with 4 bases spanning the gap. The CDR3 contains 13 residues. CDR3 residues: CASSYLRTDTQYF. The DNA of the CDR3 is TGTGCCAGCAGTTACCTCCGCACAGATACGCAGTATTTT.

This rearrangement joins TRBV19 to TRBJ1-5, with TRBD1 identical over 7 bases. The CDR3 has 16 residues. V was pared by 5 bases and J by 1 base, with 8 bases of the junction left unmatched. Per the germline V gene, CDR1 is LNHDA and CDR2 is SQIVND (reference sequence). CDR3: CASSSYGTASNQPQHF. The CDR3 DNA is TGTGCCAGTAGTTCTTACGGGACAGCAAGCAATCAGCCCCAGCATTTT.

This clone was observed a single time. J is TRBJ1-1 and V is TRBV4-2, with 8 bases aligning to TRBD1. Looked up from germline, CDR1 is LGHNA and CDR2 is YNFKEQ. The CDR3 is 13 residues long. V lost 4 bases and J lost 11; bases outside the gene matches: 9. The chain's CDR3 is CASSPPDRERAFF. For the CDR3, the DNA is TGTGCCAGCAGCCCACCGGACAGGGAGAGGGCTTTCTTT.

The chain links TRBV7-2 to TRBJ2-1, with 7 positions matching TRBD1. Looked up from germline, CDR1 is SGHTA and CDR2 is FQGNSA. The J segment lost 3 bases and the V segment lost 7 bases, leaving 3 bases of the junction unmatched. This CDR3 contains 13 residues. The CDR3 loop reads CASTGDSYNEQFF. Here the CDR3 DNA reads TGTGCCAGCACTGGGGACAGCTACAATGAGCAGTTCTTC.

The rearrangement joins TRBV21-1 to TRBJ1-2; TRBD1, as called in the table, went unchecked against the DNA. TRBV21-1 is given as a pseudogene. The CDR3 spans 13 residues. Here the CDR3 DNA reads TGTGCCAGCAGCGACAGGGGTTTCTATGGCTACACCTTC. Amino acid sequence: CASSDRGFYGYTF.

The V gene is TRBV3-1 (or the pseudogene TRBV3-2), the J gene TRBJ2-1; 10 bases match TRBD2. CDR3 length: 13 residues. CDR1 is LGHDT and CDR2 is YNNKEL in the germline V gene (reference sequence). V lost 6 bases to trimming and J lost 8 bases; unmatched junction nucleotides: 4. The CDR3 is CASRPSGSDEQFF. CDR3 DNA: TGTGCCAGCAGGCCTAGCGGGAGTGATGAGCAGTTCTTC.

To note about this clone: Different DNA sequences within this sample yield the same CDR3. V usage is TRBV28 and J usage is TRBJ1-2; 7 nucleotides match TRBD1. With 2 bases clipped from V and 5 bases from J, the junction kept 5 bases outside the gene matches. CDR1 MDHEN and CDR2 SYDVKM come from the germline V gene. This CDR3 contains 14 residues. The DNA for the CDR3 is TGTGCCAGCAGTTTAGGACAGGCTAGTTATGGCTACACCTTC. Protein sequence: CASSLGQASYGYTF.

A few counts support this clone. The chain is built from TRBV28 and TRBJ1-3; no firm D call. CDR1 is MDHEN and CDR2 is SYDVKM in the germline V gene. This CDR3 is built from 14 residues. Trimming took 5 bases from V and 8 from J, leaving 16 bases between them. CDR3 amino acids: CASSGGVGVDTIYF. The DNA of the CDR3 is TGTGCCAGCAGTGGCGGCGTTGGCGTGGACACCATATATTTT.

The rearrangement links TRBV5-1 to TRBJ1-1; 7 bases match TRBD1. The CDR3 sequence is 15 residues long. CDR1 SGHRS and CDR2 YFSETQ come from the germline V gene. J was trimmed by 0 bases and V by 4 bases; bases with no gene match: 6. CDR3 in DNA: TGCGCCAGCAGCATCCAGGGGGGAGTGAACACTGAAGCTTTCTTT. Translating it yields CASSIQGGVNTEAFF.

The sample holds one count of this clone. This chain connects TRBV27 to TRBJ1-6; D perhaps matches TRBD1 (5 bases). The germline gives CDR1 MNHEY, CDR2 SMNVEV (reference sequence). V gave up 3 bases and J gave up 8 bases, with 14 bases separating them. The CDR3 runs to 15 residues. The CDR3 loop reads CASSFRPRDYSPLHF. The CDR3, as DNA: TGTGCCAGCAGTTTTAGGCCGAGGGACTATTCACCCCTCCACTTT.

The chain couples TRBV6-6 to TRBJ1-1; 7 positions match TRBD1. Germline V gives CDR1 MNHNY, CDR2 SVGAGI (reference sequence). This CDR3 has 13 residues. V was clipped by 5 bases and J by 8 bases; unmatched bases: 8. The CDR3 coding sequence is TGTGCCAGCAGTAGGGACAGTAGAACAGAAGCTTTCTTT. Protein: CASSRDSRTEAFF.

This rearrangement joins TRBV11-3 to TRBJ2-7, with 7 bases fitting TRBD1. The CDR3 covers 13 residues. Unmatched junction bases numbered 6, after V lost 5 bases and J lost 5 bases. CDR1 is SGHNT, CDR2 YENEEA, per germline. The CDR3 region has the DNA TGTGCCAGCAGCACAGGGGTCGGAAACGAGCAGTACTTC. The encoded protein is CASSTGVGNEQYF. Drawing the rest from reference TRBV11-3 and TRBJ2-7, the complete variable domain is EAGVVQSPRYKIIEKKQPVAFWCNPISGHNTLYWYLQNLGQGPELLIRYENEEAVDDSQLPKDRFSAERLKGVDSTLKIQPAELGDSAVYLCASSTGVGNEQYFGPGTRLTVT.

The chain recombines TRBV19 with TRBJ2-5, with 7 bases fitting TRBD1. The J segment lost 1 base and the V segment lost 6 bases, leaving 11 bases of the junction unmatched. CDR1 and CDR2 from the germline V gene are LNHDA and SQIVND (reference sequence). The CDR3 consists of 16 residues. The CDR3 region is CASRLYGQAAQETQYF. CDR3 nucleotide sequence: TGTGCCAGTAGACTCTACGGACAGGCGGCCCAAGAGACCCAGTACTTC.

CDR3 sequence reads: CASSRTTGTGLSYEQYF. The CDR3 nucleotides are TGTGCCAGCAGCCGTACTACCGGGACAGGCCTCTCCTACGAGCAGTACTTC. The genes are TRBV7-3 and TRBJ2-7; 8 bases are a match to TRBD1. CDR1 is SGHTA and CDR2 is FQGTGA in the germline V gene. The CDR3 sequence is 17 residues long. J gave up 0 bases and V 5 bases, and 12 bases lay outside the gene matches.